The sequence of this T cell receptor beta chain was determined in a study of blood T cell repertoires in COVID-19. Assay used: immunoSEQ multiplex PCR; TCRdb lists only in-frame clones, some missing. The repertoire holds over 45,000 clones, with 80% to 90% as singletons. J gave up 5 bases and V 0 bases, and 5 bases lay outside the gene matches. Germline V CDR1 and CDR2: KGHSY, FQNENV. This CDR3 contains 18 residues. Sequencing was carried out using peripheral blood. The receptor was derived from a man aged 35 to 55 with COVID-19, enrolled during active disease. V gene TRBV16 combines with J gene TRBJ2-3, with TRBD2 matching 16 bases. The CDR3 reads CASSQSGTSGRAVDTQYF. CDR3 sequence (DNA): TGTGCCAGCAGCCAATCGGGGACTAGCGGGAGGGCCGTAGATACGCAGTATTTT.